A single sample is the source of the 10 T cell receptor beta chains below, sequenced in a study of somatic mutations in cytotoxic T cells in rheumatoid arthritis. Data came from immunoSEQ multiplex PCR; TCRdb stores just in-frame clones and leaves some out. The sample includes approximately 15,000 clones, about 77% of them seen just once. Specimen: CD8+ T cells sorted from blood. Source of these receptors: an adult with rheumatoid arthritis.

This clone was detected only a few times. The rearrangement links TRBV6-1 to TRBJ2-2, with 9 bases that match TRBD2. From germline, CDR1 is MNHNS and CDR2 SASEGT. V shed 4 bases, J shed 3 bases, and the junction held 0 bases outside the gene matches. The CDR3 is made up of 14 amino acids. The CDR3 DNA reads TGTGCCAGCAGTGTAGCGGGAGACACCGGGGAGCTGTTTTTT. This sequence encodes CASSVAGDTGELFF.

The rearrangement links TRBV9 to TRBJ2-7, with TRBD2 identical over 9 bases. In germline, CDR1 is SGDLS, CDR2 YYNGEE. The CDR3 spans 15 residues. The J segment lost 5 bases and the V segment lost 4 bases, leaving 10 bases of the junction unmatched. Here the CDR3 DNA reads TGTGCCAGCAGCTTCGACGGAGCGGGAGGTAACGAGCAGTACTTC. This gives the protein CASSFDGAGGNEQYF.

V is TRBV7-9 and J is TRBJ2-7; 10 nucleotides agree with TRBD2. The germline V gene has CDR1 SEHNR and CDR2 FQNEAQ (reference sequence). This CDR3 is built from 17 residues. Losses at the gene ends were 3 bases for V and 5 bases for J; bases not matched to a gene: 13. The CDR3 loop is CASSFPGQLAGANEQYF. The CDR3 region has the DNA TGTGCCAGCAGCTTTCCGGGACAGCTAGCGGGAGCCAACGAGCAGTACTTC.

The chain has TRBV6-1 and TRBJ1-1; TRBD1 aligns across 11 bases. The CDR3 has 12 residues. The junction had 5 bases not matched to a gene; V was cut back by 6 bases and J by 11 bases. Germline CDR1 is MNHNS and CDR2 is SASEGT. The CDR3 nucleotides are TGTGCCAGCAGCGGACAGGGGGCGATGGCTTTCTTT. Translating gives CASSGQGAMAFF.

The gene calls are TRBV7-7 and TRBJ1-2; a possible D gene is TRBD1 (6 bases). The CDR3 totals 14 residues. Germline assignment: CDR1 SSHAT and CDR2 FNYEAQ (reference sequence). Deletions cut 1 base from V and 3 bases from J, with 9 bases between. Written as DNA, the CDR3 is TGTGCCAGCAGCTTAGAGGGGGGTCACTATGGCTACACCTTC. Residues: CASSLEGGHYGYTF.

The chain carries TRBV30 and TRBJ2-1; D is undetermined. The CDR3 has 13 amino acids. Trimming removed 2 bases at V and 2 bases at J, with 7 bases between. Germline-derived CDR1 and CDR2 are GTSNPN and SVGIG (reference sequence). The CDR3 region is CAWSRSPYNEQFF. The CDR3 DNA reads TGTGCCTGGAGTAGGTCTCCCTACAATGAGCAGTTCTTC.

The rearrangement links TRBV28 to TRBJ2-2; weak D call: TRBD2 (5 bases). With 6 bases removed from V and 4 bases from J, the gap between germline ends came to 18 bases. CDR3 size: 16 residues. Germline loops: CDR1 MDHEN, CDR2 SYDVKM. Here the CDR3 reads CASSLTFGRGTGELFF. In nucleotides, the CDR3 is TGTGCCAGCAGCTTGACTTTTGGTCGGGGCACCGGGGAGCTGTTTTTT.

This chain links TRBV27 with TRBJ2-5, with TRBD1 matching over 7 bases. The junction had 2 bases not matched to a gene; V was cut back by 0 bases and J by 1 base. The CDR3 contains 15 residues. Germline V gives CDR1 MNHEY, CDR2 SMNVEV (reference sequence). The CDR3 here is CASSLSTGLQETQYF. CDR3 nucleotides: TGTGCCAGCAGTTTATCGACAGGGCTCCAAGAGACCCAGTACTTC.

Sample share makes this clone medium-sized (0.01 to 0.1%). J is TRBJ1-5 and V is TRBV27; 8 nucleotides agree with TRBD1. The CDR3 is 15 amino acids. The germline gives CDR1 MNHEY, CDR2 SMNVEV (reference sequence). Unmatched junction bases numbered 6, after V lost 6 bases and J lost 2 bases. CDR3 protein: CASSPATGGNQPQHF. The CDR3 DNA reads TGTGCCAGCAGCCCCGCGACAGGGGGCAATCAGCCCCAGCATTTT.

The gene calls are TRBV5-1 and TRBJ1-4; D is possibly TRBD1 (6 bases). The CDR3 is 13 residues long. Deletions cut 2 bases from V and 8 bases from J, with 10 bases between. Germline CDR1 and CDR2: SGHRS and YFSETQ. CDR3 in DNA: TGCGCCAGCAGCTTAGGGGGGGCCGAAAAACTGTTTTTT. Its translation: CASSLGGAEKLFF.